This is a list of T cell receptor beta chains from one sample in a study of blood T cell repertoires in COVID-19. The assay was immunoSEQ multiplex PCR, and TCRdb's table has in-frame clones only and misses some. Of 80,000 or so clones detected, roughly 87% appear once; the ten largest clones hold less than 2.5%. The sequencing sample was made of peripheral blood. Receptors were obtained from a man in his fifties with acute or convalescent COVID-19. Each CDR3 is given with its conserved first and last residue. A D gene is named only where the DNA matches it firmly. Rows give clone size only sometimes, using once, few, many, or a class for an expanded clone.

V gene: TRBV11-2
clone size: few
D gene: TRBD2
J gene: TRBJ2-1
CDR3 protein: CASSLDEGGTFF
CDR3 DNA: TGTGCCAGCAGCTTAGACGAGGGAGGGACGTTCTTC

V gene: TRBV6-5
clone size: -
D gene: -
J gene: TRBJ1-5
CDR3 protein: CASSYRGEDQPQHF
CDR3 DNA: TGTGCCAGCAGTTACCGGGGAGAAGATCAGCCCCAGCATTTT

V gene: TRBV4-1
clone size: -
D gene: TRBD2
J gene: TRBJ2-2
CDR3 protein: CASSQVGTSRGELFF
CDR3 DNA: TGCGCCAGCAGCCAGGTCGGGACTAGCCGCGGGGAGCTGTTTTTT

V gene: TRBV10-1
clone size: -
D gene: TRBD1
J gene: TRBJ1-1
CDR3 protein: CASSELRTGEAFF
CDR3 DNA: TGCGCCAGCAGTGAATTGCGGACAGGTGAAGCTTTCTTT

V gene: TRBV11-1
clone size: -
D gene: -
J gene: TRBJ2-7
CDR3 protein: CASSPPGGGIREQYF
CDR3 DNA: TGTGCCAGCAGCCCTCCTGGAGGGGGCATACGGGAGCAGTACTTC

V gene: TRBV9
clone size: -
D gene: -
J gene: TRBJ1-1
CDR3 protein: CASSERGGERPHTEAFF
CDR3 DNA: TGTGCCAGCAGCGAAAGGGGAGGGGAACGACCCCACACTGAAGCTTTCTTT

V gene: TRBV5-6
clone size: -
D gene: -
J gene: TRBJ2-7
CDR3 protein: CASSAGLAIYEQYF
CDR3 DNA: TGTGCCAGCAGCGCGGGACTGGCAATTTACGAGCAGTACTTC

V gene: TRBV19
clone size: -
D gene: -
J gene: TRBJ2-1
CDR3 protein: CASSPGVSSYNEQFF
CDR3 DNA: TGTGCCAGTAGTCCGGGGGTGAGCTCCTACAATGAGCAGTTCTTC

V gene: TRBV15
clone size: -
D gene: -
J gene: TRBJ1-4
CDR3 protein: CATSRDRGGKTNEKLFF
CDR3 DNA: TGTGCCACCAGCAGAGATAGGGGAGGGAAAACTAATGAAAAACTGTTTTTT

V gene: TRBV4-2
clone size: -
D gene: TRBD2
J gene: TRBJ2-7
CDR3 protein: CASSQTSGKDYEQYF
CDR3 DNA: TGTGCCAGCAGCCAGACTAGCGGGAAGGACTACGAGCAGTACTTC

V gene: TRBV27
clone size: -
D gene: -
J gene: TRBJ1-6
CDR3 protein: CASSTSGGDSPLHF
CDR3 DNA: TGTGCCAGCAGTACCAGCGGAGGGGACTCACCCCTCCACTTT

V gene: TRBV19
clone size: -
D gene: TRBD2
J gene: TRBJ2-2
CDR3 protein: CASTAKGLAGINTGELFF
CDR3 DNA: TGTGCCAGTACCGCAAAGGGACTAGCGGGCATCAACACCGGGGAGCTGTTTTTT

V gene: TRBV6-5
clone size: -
D gene: TRBD1
J gene: TRBJ2-3
CDR3 protein: CASRPTGGFIDTQYF
CDR3 DNA: TGTGCCAGCAGGCCCACAGGGGGCTTTATAGATACGCAGTATTTT

V gene: TRBV6-2/TRBV6-3
clone size: -
D gene: -
J gene: TRBJ2-1
CDR3 protein: CASSQTYSYNEQFF
CDR3 DNA: TGTGCCAGCAGTCAGACATATAGCTACAATGAGCAGTTCTTC

V gene: TRBV2
clone size: once
D gene: -
J gene: TRBJ2-1
CDR3 protein: CASSEADEQFF
CDR3 DNA: TGTGCCAGCAGTGAGGCAGATGAGCAGTTCTTC

V gene: TRBV11-2
clone size: -
D gene: -
J gene: TRBJ1-4
CDR3 protein: CASSEGGDEKLFF
CDR3 DNA: TGTGCCAGCAGCGAAGGAGGCGACGAAAAACTGTTTTTT

V gene: TRBV6-5
clone size: -
D gene: -
J gene: TRBJ1-5
CDR3 protein: CATTTGSNQPQHF
CDR3 DNA: TGTGCCACCACTACAGGTAGCAATCAGCCCCAGCATTTT

V gene: TRBV27
clone size: -
D gene: TRBD2
J gene: TRBJ2-1
CDR3 protein: CASSLGLAAYNEQFF
CDR3 DNA: TGTGCCAGCAGTTTGGGACTAGCGGCCTACAATGAGCAGTTCTTC

V gene: TRBV13
clone size: -
D gene: TRBD1
J gene: TRBJ1-1
CDR3 protein: CASKSTGDAEAFF
CDR3 DNA: TGTGCCAGCAAATCGACAGGGGATGCTGAAGCTTTCTTT

V gene: TRBV6-5
clone size: -
D gene: TRBD1
J gene: TRBJ1-4
CDR3 protein: CASSFQTGVDEKLFF
CDR3 DNA: TGTGCCAGCAGTTTCCAGACAGGGGTGGATGAAAAACTGTTTTTT

V gene: TRBV6-4
clone size: -
D gene: -
J gene: TRBJ2-1
CDR3 protein: CASSLDLLNEQFF
CDR3 DNA: TGTGCCAGCAGTTTGGACTTGCTGAATGAGCAGTTCTTC

V gene: TRBV10-1
clone size: -
D gene: -
J gene: TRBJ1-1
CDR3 protein: CASNRRGIEAFF
CDR3 DNA: TGCGCCAGCAACCGGCGAGGGATTGAAGCTTTCTTT

V gene: TRBV29-1
clone size: -
D gene: -
J gene: TRBJ2-1
CDR3 protein: CSVEDLGSEQFF
CDR3 DNA: TGCAGCGTTGAAGATCTTGGGAGCGAGCAGTTCTTC

V gene: TRBV6-5
clone size: -
D gene: -
J gene: TRBJ1-2
CDR3 protein: CASSYAHPSGSGYTF
CDR3 DNA: TGTGCCAGCAGTTACGCACACCCCTCAGGGTCTGGCTACACCTTC

V gene: TRBV7-9
clone size: -
D gene: -
J gene: TRBJ2-2
CDR3 protein: CASDSGGQGNTGELFF
CDR3 DNA: TGTGCCAGCGACAGTGGAGGGCAGGGGAACACCGGGGAGCTGTTTTTT

V gene: TRBV5-4
clone size: -
D gene: -
J gene: TRBJ2-2
CDR3 protein: CASSLTGRTGELFF
CDR3 DNA: TGTGCCAGCAGCTTGACAGGGAGAACCGGGGAGCTGTTTTTT

V gene: TRBV6-1
clone size: -
D gene: TRBD1
J gene: TRBJ1-1
CDR3 protein: CASSDTRDRGPEAFF
CDR3 DNA: TGTGCCAGCAGTGACACCCGGGACAGGGGACCTGAAGCTTTCTTT

V gene: TRBV7-9
clone size: -
D gene: TRBD2
J gene: TRBJ2-5
CDR3 protein: CASSGGVSGTTEETQYF
CDR3 DNA: TGTGCCAGCAGCGGGGGAGTTTCCGGGACTACCGAAGAGACCCAGTACTTC

V gene: TRBV11-2
clone size: -
D gene: TRBD1
J gene: TRBJ1-5
CDR3 protein: CASSLQGDRGQPQHF
CDR3 DNA: TGTGCCAGCAGCTTGCAGGGAGACAGGGGCCAGCCCCAGCATTTT

V gene: TRBV6-4
clone size: -
D gene: TRBD1
J gene: TRBJ2-2
CDR3 protein: CASMRDRDTGELFF
CDR3 DNA: TGTGCCAGCATGCGAGACAGGGACACCGGGGAGCTGTTTTTT